The rows below give T cell receptor beta chains drawn from one sample of a study of cytomegalovirus exposure and HLA in healthy donors. The data were produced by immunoSEQ multiplex PCR, yet TCRdb's version contains in-frame clones alone and is incomplete. Among some 150,000 clones listed, over 60% were seen once. Sequencing used PBMCs. These receptors were taken from a male donor in good health and CMV-seronegative. CDR3s include the opening cysteine and the closing phenylalanine or tryptophan. The D gene is left open where the match is weak. The size field is filled for only some rows; it gives once, few, many or a size class.

j_gene: TRBJ2-3; v_gene: TRBV15; abundance: once; d_gene: TRBD2; CDR3aa: CATGSLALSTDTQYF; CDR3nt: TGTGCTACCGGATCACTAGCGCTTAGCACAGATACGCAGTATTTT
j_gene: TRBJ1-3; v_gene: TRBV7-9; abundance: -; d_gene: -; CDR3aa: CSSSLGAGSLSGNTIYF; CDR3nt: TGTTCCAGCAGCTTAGGGGCCGGATCTCTCTCTGGAAACACCATATATTTT
j_gene: TRBJ2-1; v_gene: TRBV7-9; abundance: few; d_gene: -; CDR3aa: CSSSLVELARNEQFF; CDR3nt: TGTTCCAGCAGCTTAGTGGAACTAGCCCGCAATGAGCAGTTCTTC
j_gene: TRBJ1-1; v_gene: TRBV14; abundance: -; d_gene: -; CDR3aa: CASSQDLSQAFF; CDR3nt: TGTGCCAGCAGCCAAGACCTCTCTCAAGCTTTCTTT
j_gene: TRBJ2-3; v_gene: TRBV7-3; abundance: -; d_gene: TRBD1; CDR3aa: CASSLQGQEDTQYF; CDR3nt: TGTGCCAGCAGCTTACAGGGACAGGAAGATACGCAGTATTTT
j_gene: TRBJ2-7; v_gene: TRBV2; abundance: -; d_gene: TRBD2; CDR3aa: CASTWTSGTFYEQYF; CDR3nt: TGTGCCAGCACCTGGACTAGCGGAACTTTCTACGAGCAGTACTTC
j_gene: TRBJ1-6; v_gene: TRBV5-4; abundance: -; d_gene: -; CDR3aa: CASARQTNSPLHF; CDR3nt: TGTGCCAGCGCTAGACAGACTAATTCACCCCTCCACTTT
j_gene: TRBJ1-1; v_gene: TRBV19; abundance: -; d_gene: -; CDR3aa: CASTLAGYLNTEAFF; CDR3nt: TGTGCCAGTACTCTAGCGGGATATTTGAACACTGAAGCTTTCTTT
j_gene: TRBJ2-7; v_gene: TRBV6-6; abundance: -; d_gene: -; CDR3aa: CASSWTATTGEQYF; CDR3nt: TGTGCCAGCAGTTGGACAGCCACTACGGGGGAGCAGTACTTC
j_gene: TRBJ2-3; v_gene: TRBV6-1; abundance: -; d_gene: TRBD1; CDR3aa: CASSQGAGTDTQYF; CDR3nt: TGTGCCAGCAGTCAGGGGGCTGGCACAGATACGCAGTATTTT
j_gene: TRBJ2-3; v_gene: TRBV5-1; abundance: -; d_gene: -; CDR3aa: CASSLGLFTDTQYF; CDR3nt: TGCGCCAGCAGCCTGGGACTCTTCACAGATACGCAGTATTTT
j_gene: TRBJ2-7; v_gene: TRBV4-2; abundance: -; d_gene: TRBD1; CDR3aa: CASSQVQGEVYEQYF; CDR3nt: TGTGCCAGCAGCCAAGTACAGGGGGAGGTCTACGAGCAGTACTTC